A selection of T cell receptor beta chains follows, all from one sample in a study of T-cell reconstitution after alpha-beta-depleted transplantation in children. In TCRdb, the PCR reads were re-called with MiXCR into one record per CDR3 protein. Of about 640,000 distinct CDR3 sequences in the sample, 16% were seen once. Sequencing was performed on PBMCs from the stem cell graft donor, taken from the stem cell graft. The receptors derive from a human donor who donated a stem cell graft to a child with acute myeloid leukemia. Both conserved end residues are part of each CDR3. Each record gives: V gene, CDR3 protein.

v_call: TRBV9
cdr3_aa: CASANGGEAFF

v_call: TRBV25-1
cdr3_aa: CASSEGPPLYGYTF

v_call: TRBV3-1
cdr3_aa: CASSRILERLNEQFF

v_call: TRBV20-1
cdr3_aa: CSASLVGTSGGHGETQYF

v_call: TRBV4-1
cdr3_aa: CASSQLIHTAGELFF

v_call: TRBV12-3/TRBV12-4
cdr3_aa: CASTAGIYNEQFF

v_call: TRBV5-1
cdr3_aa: CASSLGGTPGVNIQYF

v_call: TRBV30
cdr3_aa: CAWSEGIGANVLTF

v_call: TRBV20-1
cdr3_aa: CSARDRGRASNQPQHF

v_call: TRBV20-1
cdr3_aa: CSASAGGIYNEQFF

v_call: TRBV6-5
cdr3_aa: CASSYVWRSNQPQHF

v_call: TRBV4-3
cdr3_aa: CASSQLRGDTQYF

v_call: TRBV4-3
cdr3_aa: CASSQGTKNTEAFF

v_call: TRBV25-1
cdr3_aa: CASMDRGYQETQYF

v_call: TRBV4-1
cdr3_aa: CASSQDRASYTEAFF

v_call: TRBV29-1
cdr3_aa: CSGRQGNTGELFF

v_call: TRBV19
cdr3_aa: CASTIRGTSSYNEQFF

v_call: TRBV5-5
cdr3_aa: CASSGDVGYGYTF

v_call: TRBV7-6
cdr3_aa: CASSYRLGLLDEQFF

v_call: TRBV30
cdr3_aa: CAWSAEKLFF

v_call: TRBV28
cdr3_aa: CASHYRDQPQHF

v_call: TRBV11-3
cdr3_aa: CASSFGSGLEQYF

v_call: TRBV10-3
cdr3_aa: CAISGPSNQPQHF

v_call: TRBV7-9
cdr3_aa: CASSRVRDRGSYEQYF

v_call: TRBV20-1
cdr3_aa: CSASRLTDTQYF

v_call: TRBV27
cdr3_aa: CASSLNSPRTQYF

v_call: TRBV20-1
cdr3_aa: CSAAPSYYGYTF

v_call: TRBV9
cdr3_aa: CASSVDYGGGPVLEQFF

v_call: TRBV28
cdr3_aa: CASSSQDRPGDEQFF

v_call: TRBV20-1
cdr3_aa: CSARDHRAGGLSSYNEQFF

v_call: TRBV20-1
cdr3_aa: CSARLLPDGYTF

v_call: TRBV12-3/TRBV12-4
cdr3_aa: CASSLGRGRATEAFF

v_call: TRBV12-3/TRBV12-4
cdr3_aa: CASSLNSYPVEQYF

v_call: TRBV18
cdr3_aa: CASSRQPQETQYF

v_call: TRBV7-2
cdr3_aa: CASSLWAPNQPQHF

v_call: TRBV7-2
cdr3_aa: CASSLKGNTYNSPLHF

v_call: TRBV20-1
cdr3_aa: CSAPTGVNGYTF

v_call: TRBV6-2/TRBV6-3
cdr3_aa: CASSSSPDASNEQFF

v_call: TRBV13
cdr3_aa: CASSLQGDGTDTQYF

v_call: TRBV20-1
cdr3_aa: CSARDLRISGTQYF

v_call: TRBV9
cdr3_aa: CASSVGGQGATGELFF

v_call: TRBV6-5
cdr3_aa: CASSYGRRYGYTF

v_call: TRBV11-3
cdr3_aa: CASSLGGGSLNTEAFF

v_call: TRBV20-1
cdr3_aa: CSAPRPGVNQPQHF

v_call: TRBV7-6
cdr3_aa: CASSLAPEGRFTKNIQYF

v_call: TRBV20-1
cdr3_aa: CSARAAGLTGELFF

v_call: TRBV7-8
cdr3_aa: CASSLVVAGGPEEQFF

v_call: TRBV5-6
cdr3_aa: CASSPPGTDLNGQYF

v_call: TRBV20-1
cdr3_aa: CSAARRRNTEAFF

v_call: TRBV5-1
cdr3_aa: CASSLEPSSYEQYF